This record looks at one T cell receptor beta chain sequence and its context. The antigen is unknown. Trimming removed 3 bases at V and 5 bases at J, with 22 bases between. From germline, CDR1 is SQVTM and CDR2 ANQGSEA. The CDR3 has 16 amino acids. Broader study findings: Tumor-infiltrating Treg TCR alpha and beta sequences overlapped most with tumor naive CD4+ T cells, then blood naive.

Memory CD4+ cells were defined as CD4+CD45RO+CD25-. TCRdb processed the 5' RACE reads anew with MiXCR; each CDR3 protein has one entry. Of around 7,800 distinct CDR3 sequences in the sample, about 37% were seen once. The sample taken for sequencing was memory CD4+ T cells sorted from blood. Subset noted: memory CD4+ T cells, CD4+CD45RO+CD25-. The J gene is TRBJ2-5, the V gene TRBV29-1; D may correspond to TRBD1 or TRBD2 (6 bases each). The clonotype comes from a female donor with breast cancer. The CDR3 nucleotides read TGCAGCGTTGAGGCTACAGGGACTTTTGTCGTGGAGACCCAGTACTTC. Protein sequence: CSVEATGTFVVETQYF.